Listed below are T cell receptor beta chains from one sample, sequenced in a study of blood T cell repertoires in COVID-19. TCRdb's copy holds only in-frame clones and misses some; the assay was immunoSEQ multiplex PCR. This table has about 220,000 clones, approximately 90% appearing once. The specimen sequenced was PBMCs or T cells enriched from blood (not recorded which). These TCRs come from a young woman in a cohort exposed to, infected with or recovered from COVID-19 (not recorded which). CDR3s include the opening cysteine and the closing phenylalanine or tryptophan. D genes are given only for firm matches. A row's size may be missing; if present it is once, few, many or a size class.

-	-	15	TRBV5-6	TRBJ1-5	TGTGCCAGCAGCTATTGGCTTACCCCCAATCAGCCCCAGCATTTT	CASSYWLTPNQPQHF
-	-	13	TRBV29-1	TRBJ1-1	TGCAGCGTCGAAACAGGGTTGAACACTGAAGCTTTCTTT	CSVETGLNTEAFF
TRBD1	few	18	TRBV6-6	TRBJ2-7	TGTGCCAGCAGTCTAACTGCGCCCGGGACAGATATTTCCTACGAGCAGTACTTC	CASSLTAPGTDISYEQYF
TRBD1	-	16	TRBV19	TRBJ1-6	TGTGCCAGTGAGGGGACAGGTAGCTCCTATAATTCACCCCTCCACTTT	CASEGTGSSYNSPLHF
-	-	19	TRBV7-3	TRBJ2-3	TGTGCCAGCAGCTTAACATTTCAGAGCTGGGGGGTTCGGACAGATACGCAGTATTTT	CASSLTFQSWGVRTDTQYF
TRBD1	once	16	TRBV11-2	TRBJ1-6	TGTGCCAGCAGCTTAAGAACCGGGACAGGGGTTTCACCCCTCCACTTT	CASSLRTGTGVSPLHF
TRBD1	-	14	TRBV27	TRBJ1-3	TGTGCCAGCAGTTTGACAGGGACTGGAAACACCATATATTTT	CASSLTGTGNTIYF
TRBD1	-	14	TRBV3-1/TRBV3-2	TRBJ2-7	TGTGCCAGCAGCCCGGGACAGTTTCTATACGAGCAGTACTTC	CASSPGQFLYEQYF
-	-	13	TRBV6-5	TRBJ1-1	TGTGCCAGCAGTTACTTGAGGAACACTGAAGCTTTCTTT	CASSYLRNTEAFF
TRBD1	-	12	TRBV29-1	TRBJ2-7	TGCAGCGCCCGACAGGGGTACTACGAGCAGTACTTC	CSARQGYYEQYF
-	-	13	TRBV18	TRBJ1-5	TGTGCCAGCTCACCAGGGGGGGATCAGCCCCAGCATTTT	CASSPGGDQPQHF
TRBD1	-	18	TRBV7-8	TRBJ2-2	TGTGCCAGCGGCTCGTGGGGCAGGGGGTCCCCCAACACCGGGGAGCTGTTTTTT	CASGSWGRGSPNTGELFF